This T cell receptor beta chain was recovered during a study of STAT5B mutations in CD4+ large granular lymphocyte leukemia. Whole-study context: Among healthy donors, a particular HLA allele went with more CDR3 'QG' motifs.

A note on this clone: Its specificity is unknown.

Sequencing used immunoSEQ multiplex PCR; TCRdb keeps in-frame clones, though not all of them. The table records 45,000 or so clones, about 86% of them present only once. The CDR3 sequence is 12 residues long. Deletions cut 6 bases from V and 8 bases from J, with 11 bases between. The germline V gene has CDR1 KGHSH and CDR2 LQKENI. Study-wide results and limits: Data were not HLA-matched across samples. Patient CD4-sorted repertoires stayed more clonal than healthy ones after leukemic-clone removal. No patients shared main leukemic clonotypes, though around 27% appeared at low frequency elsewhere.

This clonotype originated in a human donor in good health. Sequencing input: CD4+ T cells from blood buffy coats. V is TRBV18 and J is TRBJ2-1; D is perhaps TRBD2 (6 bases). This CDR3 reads CASSPRRDEQFF. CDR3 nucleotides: TGTGCCAGCTCGCCGAGGAGGGATGAGCAGTTCTTC.